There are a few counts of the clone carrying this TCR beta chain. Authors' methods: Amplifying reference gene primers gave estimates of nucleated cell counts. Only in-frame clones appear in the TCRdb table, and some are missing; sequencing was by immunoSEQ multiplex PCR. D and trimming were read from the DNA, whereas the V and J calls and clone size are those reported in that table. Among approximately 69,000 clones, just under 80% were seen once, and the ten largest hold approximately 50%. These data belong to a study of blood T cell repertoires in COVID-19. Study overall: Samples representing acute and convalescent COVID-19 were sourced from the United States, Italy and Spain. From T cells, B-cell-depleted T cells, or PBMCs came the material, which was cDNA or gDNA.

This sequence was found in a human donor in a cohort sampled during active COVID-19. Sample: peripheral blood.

CDR3 in amino acids: CASSPQGGAFDTQYF. CDR3 nucleotide sequence: TGTGCCAGCAGCCCCCAAGGGGGGGCTTTCGATACGCAGTATTTT. The chain uses TRBV7-2 and TRBJ2-3; D perhaps matches TRBD2 (7 bases). The germline CDR1 and CDR2 sequences are SGHTA and FQGNSA. With 5 bases removed from V and 6 bases from J, the gap between germline ends came to 18 bases. The CDR3 runs 15 residues.